This entry concerns a single T cell receptor (beta chain). Its cognate antigen is unknown. The data derive from a study of beta chain features in type 1 diabetes. Study-level points and caveats: The analysis here could not establish whether HLA type shapes TCRB rearrangement. There was a moderate but significant shortening of TCRB CDR3s in all four CD4+ subsets of Type 1 diabetes patients.

Sorted populations all had greater than 95% purity. All of the isolated RNA was reverse transcribed, so expressed TCRB transcripts were sequenced. The assay was immunoSEQ multiplex PCR, and TCRdb's table has in-frame clones only and misses some. The table records more than 250,000 clones, roughly an eighth of them present only once. This sequence originates from a man aged 25 to 45 with type 1 diabetes. What was sequenced was naive CD4+ T cells from blood.

The DNA of the CDR3 is TGTGCCAGCAGCGCGGCCGGGGGTAGCCACACTGAAGCTTTCTTT. It specifies CASSAAGGSHTEAFF. This chain links TRBV9 with TRBJ1-1; TRBD1 is a possible D gene (5 bases). V was pared by 3 bases and J by 3 bases, with 15 bases between. The germline CDR1 and CDR2 sequences are SGDLS and YYNGEE. This CDR3 spans 15 amino acids.